This passage covers 23 T cell receptor beta chains from one sample sequenced in a study of blood T cell repertoires in COVID-19. Assay used: immunoSEQ multiplex PCR; TCRdb lists only in-frame clones, some missing. The profile shows approximately 190,000 clones, roughly 81% of them singletons. The specimen sequenced was peripheral blood. Receptors were obtained from a woman between 65 and 79 years old with active or convalescent COVID-19.

This chain uses TRBV12-5 with TRBJ1-2, with 12 bases aligning to TRBD1. The CDR3 length is 15 residues. V lost 5 bases and J lost 4; bases outside the gene matches: 5. CDR1 and CDR2 from the germline V gene are LGHNT and FRNRAP. CDR3 sequence reads: CASGLGTGGIYGYTF. The CDR3 DNA sequence: TGTGCTAGTGGTCTCGGGACAGGGGGCATCTATGGCTACACCTTC.

The chain joins TRBV5-1 to TRBJ2-3, with a tentative D call TRBD1 (6 bases). V was cut by 0 bases and J by 0 bases, with 11 bases left in between. Germline V CDR1 and CDR2: SGHRS, YFSETQ. CDR3 length equals 16 residues. CDR3 protein: CASSLGGPQSTDTQYF. Written as DNA, the CDR3 is TGCGCCAGCAGCTTGGGGGGGCCGCAAAGCACAGATACGCAGTATTTT. The full variable domain, rest sourced from reference TRBV5-1 and TRBJ2-3, is KAGVTQTPRYLIKTRGQQVTLSCSPISGHRSVSWYQQTPGQGLQFLFEYFSETQRNKGNFPGRFSGRQFSNSRSEMNVSTLELGDSALYLCASSLGGPQSTDTQYFGPGTRLTVL.

The chain recombines TRBV5-1 with TRBJ2-1; no clear D gene. This CDR3 comprises 13 residues. V was clipped by 0 bases and J by 10 bases, with 11 bases between them. Germline CDR1 and CDR2: SGHRS and YFSETQ. The CDR3 reads CASSLDGGQEQFF. The CDR3 bases are TGCGCCAGCAGCTTGGATGGCGGCCAAGAGCAGTTCTTC. The full variable domain, completed using reference TRBV5-1 and TRBJ2-1, is KAGVTQTPRYLIKTRGQQVTLSCSPISGHRSVSWYQQTPGQGLQFLFEYFSETQRNKGNFPGRFSGRQFSNSRSEMNVSTLELGDSALYLCASSLDGGQEQFFGPGTRLTVL.

The rearrangement uses TRBV11-3 and TRBJ2-5, with D perhaps TRBD2 (6 bases). Per germline, CDR1 SGHNT and CDR2 YENEEA. The CDR3 is 15 amino acids. Trimming left V 5 bases short and J 2 bases short, with 15 bases between. CDR3 coding DNA: TGTGCCAGCAGCATTGGACCGGCGGGACAAGAGACCCAGTACTTC. It is translated as CASSIGPAGQETQYF.

The chain recombines TRBV10-3 with TRBJ2-2; D might be TRBD2 (6 bases). The length of the CDR3 is 15 residues. Trimming removed 3 bases at V and 6 bases at J, with 14 bases between. Germline-derived CDR1 and CDR2 are ENHRY and SYGVKD. The DNA of the CDR3 is TGTGCCATCAGTGACCGGGGGTGGGGTGCCGGGGAGCTGTTTTTT. It encodes CAISDRGWGAGELFF.

This chain uses TRBV28 with TRBJ2-7; D gene ambiguous. Per the germline V gene, CDR1 is MDHEN and CDR2 is SYDVKM. Trimming took off 6 bases at V and 1 base at J, with 13 bases between the two ends. CDR3 size: 14 residues. The CDR3 here is CASSLGTASYEQYF. In DNA, the CDR3 is TGTGCCAGCAGCCTCGGAACAGCATCCTACGAGCAGTACTTC.

The CDR3 here is CSTSGGNTGELFF. CDR3 in DNA: TGCAGCACTAGCGGGGGGAACACCGGGGAGCTGTTTTTT. The V and J genes are TRBV29-1 and TRBJ2-2; 11 bases map to TRBD2. The ends lost 8 bases at V and 1 base at J; junction bases unmatched: 0. The V gene's germline CDR1 is SQVTM and CDR2 ANQGSEA. The CDR3 extends over 13 amino acids.

This sequence joins TRBV10-3 and TRBJ1-2; 8 bases line up with TRBD1. The CDR3 spans 13 residues. The V gene's germline CDR1 is ENHRY and CDR2 SYGVKD. Trimming removed 7 bases from V and 7 bases from J; junction bases left unmatched: 8. CDR3 loop: CAITSGGSGGYTF. The DNA of the CDR3 is TGTGCCATCACCTCAGGGGGCAGCGGTGGCTACACCTTC.

The chain joins TRBV5-1 to TRBJ2-2; D might be TRBD2 (5 bases). The V end was cut by 4 bases, the J end by 6 bases, with 10 bases between. Germline loops: CDR1 SGHRS, CDR2 YFSETQ. The CDR3 length is 13 residues. The CDR3 DNA follows: TGCGCCAGCAGCCCCTTACTAGCCGGGGAGCTGTTTTTT. Its protein is CASSPLLAGELFF.

Concerning this clone: Other DNA sequences in this specimen translate into the identical CDR3. The chain combines TRBV7-9 with TRBJ2-7, with D maybe TRBD1 (6 bases). CDR1 and CDR2 (germline): SEHNR, FQNEAQ (reference sequence). This CDR3 is built from 14 residues. V was trimmed by 5 bases and J by 0 bases, leaving 11 bases between them. Written as DNA, the CDR3 is TGTGCCAGCAGCCCTGGACAGCTCTCCTACGAGCAGTACTTC. It is translated as CASSPGQLSYEQYF.

The DNA for the CDR3 is TGTGCCAGCAGCTCTGGTCGCTTCGCGAATTCGAACACCGGGGAGCTGTTTTTT. Amino acid sequence: CASSSGRFANSNTGELFF. J is TRBJ2-2 and V is TRBV11-3; D gene unclear. The V gene's germline CDR1 is SGHNT and CDR2 YENEEA. The length of the CDR3 is 18 residues. The germline V and J ends were trimmed by 4 bases and 0 bases, with 18 bases remaining between them.

The chain employs TRBV5-5 and TRBJ1-1; tentative D call: TRBD1 (6 bases). The CDR3 spans 16 residues. V was clipped by 3 bases and J by 5 bases, with 20 bases between them. Germline V gene data show CDR1 as SGHKS and CDR2 as YYEKEE (reference sequence). CDR3 coding DNA: TGTGCCAGCAGCTGGGGGCGCGGGGCCGGGGGGACTGAAGCTTTCTTT. Its translation: CASSWGRGAGGTEAFF.

The chain is built from TRBV29-1 and TRBJ2-7; D is possibly TRBD2 (5 bases). Trimming left V 5 bases short and J 3 bases short, with 17 bases between. The germline V gene has CDR1 SQVTM and CDR2 ANQGSEA. The CDR3 is 14 amino acids. CDR3 bases: TGCAGCGTTTCTATAGGGAGTCGGGTCTACGAGCAGTACTTC. Amino acids: CSVSIGSRVYEQYF.

The V call is TRBV19, the J call TRBJ1-5; no clear D gene. CDR3 length: 15 residues. CDR1 is LNHDA, CDR2 SQIVND, per germline (reference sequence). Between the trimmed V and J ends, which lost 1 base and 0 bases, there was a span of 7 bases. This CDR3 is CASSIGTDSNQPQHF. CDR3 nucleotides: TGTGCCAGTAGTATAGGAACAGATAGCAATCAGCCCCAGCATTTT.

A word on this clone: A junction end diverges from the germline sequence, so it may reflect a read error. The J gene is TRBJ1-5, the V gene TRBV6-1; a possible D gene is TRBD1 (6 bases). The CDR3 runs to 14 residues. Germline CDR1 is MNHNS and CDR2 is SASEGT. The CDR3 loop is CASIESGGDQPQHF. CDR3 coding DNA: TGTGCCAGCATTGAATCGGGGGGCGATCAGCCCCAGCATTTT.

The chain combines TRBV11-2 with TRBJ1-1; tentatively, D is TRBD1 (6 bases). The CDR3 spans 15 residues. V was pared by 1 base and J by 11 bases, with 20 bases between. Germline V gene lookup returns CDR1 SGHAT and CDR2 FQNNGV. The CDR3 is CASSLGGTSPKGAFF. The CDR3 DNA reads as TGTGCCAGCAGCTTAGGAGGGACATCCCCAAAGGGGGCTTTCTTT.

This chain uses TRBV6-1 with TRBJ2-1, with 7 positions matching TRBD2. J gave up 5 bases and V 2 bases, and 12 bases lay outside the gene matches. CDR3 length: 17 residues. Germline values: CDR1 MNHNS, CDR2 SASEGT. CDR3 DNA sequence: TGTGCCAGCAGTGAATGGTGGCTAGCGGACAAAAACAATGAGCAGTTCTTC. Its translation is CASSEWWLADKNNEQFF.

The chain links TRBV5-1 to TRBJ2-3; 10 positions agree with TRBD2. V shed 4 bases, J shed 5 bases, and the junction held 10 bases outside the gene matches. CDR3 length equals 16 residues. CDR1 and CDR2 (germline): SGHRS, YFSETQ. The CDR3 nucleotides read TGCGCCAGCAGCGGGCTAGCGGGAGCAGCGTTAGATACGCAGTATTTT. It encodes CASSGLAGAALDTQYF. The variable domain in full, with the rest retrieved from reference TRBV5-1 and TRBJ2-3, is KAGVTQTPRYLIKTRGQQVTLSCSPISGHRSVSWYQQTPGQGLQFLFEYFSETQRNKGNFPGRFSGRQFSNSRSEMNVSTLELGDSALYLCASSGLAGAALDTQYFGPGTRLTVL.

J is TRBJ2-1 and V is TRBV9; TRBD2 matches at 7 bases. The CDR3 contains 16 residues. The germline V gene encodes CDR1 SGDLS and CDR2 YYNGEE. Germline trimming cut 4 bases from V and 1 base from J; bases unmatched to any gene: 8. As DNA, the CDR3 is TGTGCCAGCAGCCCCCAAGGACTAGAGTCCTACAATGAGCAGTTCTTC. Translated, it gives CASSPQGLESYNEQFF.

This clone appeared once. The chain joins TRBV25-1 to TRBJ2-1, with 10 bases matching TRBD2. The CDR3 is 18 residues long. CDR1 MGHDK and CDR2 SYGVNS come from the germline V gene. With V trimmed by 1 base and J by 1 base, 7 bases remained unmatched. CDR3 sequence: CASSEWDSGRVSYNEQFF. The CDR3 DNA reads as TGTGCCAGCAGTGAATGGGACAGCGGGAGGGTTTCCTACAATGAGCAGTTCTTC.

This chain connects TRBV4-1 to TRBJ2-3, with TRBD2 matching 8 bases. This CDR3 is built from 19 residues. The junction had 16 bases not matched to a gene; V was cut back by 0 bases and J by 5 bases. Germline values: CDR1 MGHRA, CDR2 YSYEKL. CDR3 sequence: CASSQEGLAGLAFRDTQYF. CDR3 nucleotide sequence: TGCGCCAGCAGCCAAGAAGGGCTAGCGGGCCTGGCCTTCCGAGATACGCAGTATTTT.

The chain couples TRBV5-8 to TRBJ2-1, with 11 positions matching TRBD2. From germline, CDR1 is SGHTS and CDR2 YDEGEE. CDR3 length: 16 amino acids. Trimming cost V 1 base and J 4 bases; bases outside gene matches: 4. The CDR3 bases are TGTGCCAGCAGCTTGCAGGGACTAGCGGTTTACAATGAGCAGTTCTTC. Encoded protein: CASSLQGLAVYNEQFF.

The chain combines TRBV5-1 with TRBJ2-1, with D possibly TRBD2 on 5 matching bases. V lost 5 bases to trimming and J lost 0 bases, with 9 bases between them. Germline values: CDR1 SGHRS, CDR2 YFSETQ. The CDR3 consists of 14 residues. CDR3 bases: TGCGCCAGCAGAGGGAGTGCCTCCTACAATGAGCAGTTCTTC. Translating gives CASRGSASYNEQFF.